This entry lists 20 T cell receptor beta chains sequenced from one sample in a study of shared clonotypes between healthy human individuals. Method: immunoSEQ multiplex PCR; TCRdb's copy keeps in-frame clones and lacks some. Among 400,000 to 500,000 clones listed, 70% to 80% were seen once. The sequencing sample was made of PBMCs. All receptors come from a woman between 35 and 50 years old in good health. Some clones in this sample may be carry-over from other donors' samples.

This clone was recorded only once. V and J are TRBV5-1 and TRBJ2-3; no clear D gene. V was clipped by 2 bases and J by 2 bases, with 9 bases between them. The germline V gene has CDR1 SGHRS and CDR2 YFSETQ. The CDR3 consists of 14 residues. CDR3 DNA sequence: TGCGCCAGCAGCTTCGGGCCCCCCACAGATACGCAGTATTTT. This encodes CASSFGPPTDTQYF.

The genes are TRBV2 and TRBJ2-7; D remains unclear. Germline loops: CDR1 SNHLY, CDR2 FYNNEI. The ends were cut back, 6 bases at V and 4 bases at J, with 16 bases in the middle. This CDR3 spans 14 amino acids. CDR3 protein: CASRTRGADYEQYF. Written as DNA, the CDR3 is TGTGCCAGCAGGACCAGAGGCGCCGATTACGAGCAGTACTTC.

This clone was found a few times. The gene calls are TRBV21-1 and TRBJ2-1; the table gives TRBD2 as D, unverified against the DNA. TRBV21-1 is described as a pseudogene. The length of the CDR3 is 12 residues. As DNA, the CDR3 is TGTGCCAGCAGCAATCGCGTCAATGAGCAGTTCTTC. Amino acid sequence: CASSNRVNEQFF.

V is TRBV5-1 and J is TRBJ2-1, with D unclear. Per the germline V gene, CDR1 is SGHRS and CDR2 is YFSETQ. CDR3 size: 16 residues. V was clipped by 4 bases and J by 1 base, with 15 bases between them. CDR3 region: CASSLTLDPSYNEQFF. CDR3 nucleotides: TGCGCCAGCAGCCTAACACTCGATCCTTCCTACAATGAGCAGTTCTTC. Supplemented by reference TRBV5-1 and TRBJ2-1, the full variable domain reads KAGVTQTPRYLIKTRGQQVTLSCSPISGHRSVSWYQQTPGQGLQFLFEYFSETQRNKGNFPGRFSGRQFSNSRSEMNVSTLELGDSALYLCASSLTLDPSYNEQFFGPGTRLTVL.

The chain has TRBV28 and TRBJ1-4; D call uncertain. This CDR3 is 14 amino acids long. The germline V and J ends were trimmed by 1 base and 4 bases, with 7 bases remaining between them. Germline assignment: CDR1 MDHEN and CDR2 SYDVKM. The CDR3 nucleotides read TGTGCCAGCAGTTTATATGTCAGTAATGAAAAACTGTTTTTT. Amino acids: CASSLYVSNEKLFF.

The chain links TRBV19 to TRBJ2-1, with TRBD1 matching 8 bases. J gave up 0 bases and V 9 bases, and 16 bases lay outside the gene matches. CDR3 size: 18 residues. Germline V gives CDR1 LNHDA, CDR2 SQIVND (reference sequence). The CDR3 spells CASMGSGTGRSSYNEQFF. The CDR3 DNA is TGTGCCAGCATGGGCTCCGGGACAGGCCGAAGCTCCTACAATGAGCAGTTCTTC.

The CDR3 reads CAWSTIASWSGETQYF. The CDR3 nucleotides read TGTGCCTGGTCCACTATAGCGAGCTGGAGCGGAGAGACCCAGTACTTC. V is TRBV30 and J is TRBJ2-5, with TRBD2 as a possible D gene (5 bases). The CDR3 sequence is 16 residues long. The germline V gene has CDR1 GTSNPN and CDR2 SVGIG (reference sequence). V lost 5 bases to trimming and J lost 4 bases, with 23 bases between them.

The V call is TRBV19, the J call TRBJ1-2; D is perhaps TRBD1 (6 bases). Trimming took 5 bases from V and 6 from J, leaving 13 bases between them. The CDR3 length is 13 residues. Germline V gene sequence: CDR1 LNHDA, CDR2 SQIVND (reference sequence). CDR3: CASSSRQGNGYTF. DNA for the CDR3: TGTGCCAGTAGTTCTCGGCAGGGGAATGGCTACACCTTC.

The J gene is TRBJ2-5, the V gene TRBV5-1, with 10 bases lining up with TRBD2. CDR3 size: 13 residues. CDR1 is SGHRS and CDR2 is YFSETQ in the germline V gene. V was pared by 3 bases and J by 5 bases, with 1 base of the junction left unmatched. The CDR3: CASSSSGSETQYF. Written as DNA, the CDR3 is TGCGCCAGCAGCTCTAGCGGGAGCGAGACCCAGTACTTC. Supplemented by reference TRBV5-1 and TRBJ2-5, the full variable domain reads KAGVTQTPRYLIKTRGQQVTLSCSPISGHRSVSWYQQTPGQGLQFLFEYFSETQRNKGNFPGRFSGRQFSNSRSEMNVSTLELGDSALYLCASSSSGSETQYFGPGTRLLVL.

CDR3 amino acids: CATPRDSTGELFF. DNA of the CDR3: TGTGCCACCCCTCGGGACTCCACCGGGGAGCTGTTTTTT. The V gene is TRBV6-1, the J gene TRBJ2-2, with a possible D match to TRBD2 (6 bases). The germline V and J ends were trimmed by 10 bases and 4 bases, with 13 bases remaining between them. The CDR3 length is 13 residues. Germline V gene data show CDR1 as MNHNS and CDR2 as SASEGT.

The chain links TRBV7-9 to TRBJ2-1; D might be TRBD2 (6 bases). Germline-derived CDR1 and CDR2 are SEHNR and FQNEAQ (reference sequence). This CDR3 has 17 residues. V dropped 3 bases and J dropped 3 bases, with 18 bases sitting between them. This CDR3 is CASSFEVAGFDYNEQFF. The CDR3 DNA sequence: TGTGCCAGCAGCTTCGAGGTGGCGGGGTTCGACTACAATGAGCAGTTCTTC.

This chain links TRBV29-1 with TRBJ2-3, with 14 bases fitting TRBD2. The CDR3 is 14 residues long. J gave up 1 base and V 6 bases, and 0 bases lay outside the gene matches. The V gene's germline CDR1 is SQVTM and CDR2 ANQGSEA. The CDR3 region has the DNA TGCAGCGTGGGACTAGCGGGAGGCACAGATACGCAGTATTTT. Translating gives CSVGLAGGTDTQYF.

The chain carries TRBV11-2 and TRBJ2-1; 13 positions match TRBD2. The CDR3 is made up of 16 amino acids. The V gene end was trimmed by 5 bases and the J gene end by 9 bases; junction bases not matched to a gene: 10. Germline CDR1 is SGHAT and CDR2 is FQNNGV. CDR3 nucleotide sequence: TGTGCCAGCAGCCGCCCCGGACTAGCGGGAGAGTTTGAGCAGTTCTTC. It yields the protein CASSRPGLAGEFEQFF.

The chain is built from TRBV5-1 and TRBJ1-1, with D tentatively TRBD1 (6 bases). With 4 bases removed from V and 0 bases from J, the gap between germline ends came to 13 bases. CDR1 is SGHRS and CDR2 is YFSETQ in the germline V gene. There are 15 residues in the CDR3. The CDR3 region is CASSDPGQLNTEAFF. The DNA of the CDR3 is TGCGCCAGCAGCGATCCGGGACAATTGAACACTGAAGCTTTCTTT.

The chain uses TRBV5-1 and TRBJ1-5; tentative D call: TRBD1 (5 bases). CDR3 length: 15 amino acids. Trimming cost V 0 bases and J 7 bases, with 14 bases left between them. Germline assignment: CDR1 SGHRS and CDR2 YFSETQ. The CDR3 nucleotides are TGCGCCAGCAGCTTGGATAGGGGTCCGGGACAGCCCCAGCATTTT. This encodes CASSLDRGPGQPQHF.

CDR3 DNA sequence: TGTGCCAGCAGAAACATGCTCAACTATGGCTACACCTTC. Amino acids: CASRNMLNYGYTF. This chain joins TRBV28 and TRBJ1-2; no definite D call. Germline V lookup: CDR1 MDHEN, CDR2 SYDVKM. V lost 6 bases and J 2 bases, leaving 10 bases between the germline ends. This CDR3 spans 13 amino acids.

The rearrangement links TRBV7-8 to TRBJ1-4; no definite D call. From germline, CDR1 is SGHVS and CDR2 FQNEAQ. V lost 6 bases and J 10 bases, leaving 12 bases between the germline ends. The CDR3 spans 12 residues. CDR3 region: CASSFVHGKLFF. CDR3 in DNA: TGTGCCAGCAGTTTTGTTCATGGAAAACTGTTTTTT.

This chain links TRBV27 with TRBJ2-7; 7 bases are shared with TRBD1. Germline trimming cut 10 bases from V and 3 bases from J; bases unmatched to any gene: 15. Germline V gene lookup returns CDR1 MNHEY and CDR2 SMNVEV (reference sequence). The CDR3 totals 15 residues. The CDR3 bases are TGTGCCACTGCTCGAAGCCGGGACAGAGGCTACGAGCAGTACTTC. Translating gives CATARSRDRGYEQYF.

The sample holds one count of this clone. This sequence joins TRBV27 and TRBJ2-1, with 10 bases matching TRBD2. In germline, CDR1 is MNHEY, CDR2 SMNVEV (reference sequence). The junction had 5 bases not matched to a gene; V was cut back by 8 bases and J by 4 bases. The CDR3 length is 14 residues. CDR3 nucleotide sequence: TGTGCCAGCCGGCGGACTAGCGGTTACAATGAGCAGTTCTTC. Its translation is CASRRTSGYNEQFF.

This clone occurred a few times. This chain's CDR3 is CASSLGQQDSEAFF. The CDR3 DNA follows: TGTGCCAGCAGCTTGGGACAGCAAGATTCCGAAGCTTTCTTT. The gene calls are TRBV7-9 and TRBJ1-1; 7 bases agree with TRBD1. Looked up from germline, CDR1 is SEHNR and CDR2 is FQNEAQ (reference sequence). Trimming cost V 3 bases and J 8 bases; bases outside gene matches: 9. This CDR3 comprises 14 residues.